This TCR beta chain derives from a study of shared clonotypes between healthy human individuals. Turning to the study itself: Each donor's CD8 memory used one plate, CD8 naive two, each CD4 subset three. The study's findings and limits: The authors sampled blood alone, and tissue repertoires likely differ.

Genomic DNA (from each subset) was split evenly across several immunoSEQ plates. Sequencing used immunoSEQ multiplex PCR; TCRdb keeps in-frame clones, though not all of them. Found here are about 1.5 million clones, 95% to 97% of them singletons; the top ten hold roughly 1.2%. The CDR3 loop spans 18 amino acids. V was pared by 3 bases and J by 4 bases, with 23 bases between. Germline loops: CDR1 LNHDA, CDR2 SQIVND (reference sequence). Remarks on this clone: What it binds is not known. This sample includes further DNA sequences coding for the same CDR3.

Sequenced: naive CD4+ T cells sorted from blood. Subset meaning: CD45RA+ positively selected. The chain recombines TRBV19 with TRBJ2-3, with D perhaps TRBD2 (5 bases). This sequence originates from a man aged 30 to 45 in good health. CDR3: CASSMAVGVSGSADTQYF. CDR3 DNA: TGTGCCAGTAGTATGGCGGTAGGTGTTAGTGGGAGTGCAGATACGCAGTATTTT.